Sequencing of this T cell receptor (beta chain) was carried out in a study of blood T cell repertoires in COVID-19 (dated by TCRdb to 2020 to 2022). Notes on the research overall: Samples from collaborators originated in the United States, Italy and Spain and spanned both the acute and convalescent phases of COVID-19. The material from the prospective study consisted of cDNA or gDNA derived from T cells, B-cell-depleted T cells, or PBMCs. Deeply sampled blood TCRbeta repertoires from subjects exposed to, actively infected with, or recovered from COVID-19 were included in the dataset. The repertoires were released in a freely available public database meant as a resource for research on the immune response to SARS-CoV-2. Samples were obtained from the ongoing ImmuneRACE study (first 160 participants) and from 1,254 subjects provided by 6 global collaborators. Nearly every sample came with metadata listing a de-identified subject ID, COVID-19 status, age in years and sex. Where available, HLA class I and class II types were taken from metadata supplied by the sample provider and were not determined by assay-based typing.

Study-wide conclusions, independent of this receptor: How much clinical and demographic metadata was included differed by source and by participant, and the metadata was provided uncurated.

Remarks on this clone: Which antigen it targets is not known. Per-base quality was not reported, and no clone a single base away is much larger than it.

Per the germline V gene, MNHEY is the CDR1 and SVGAGI is the CDR2. The CDR3 sequence holds 12 residues, the cysteine and phenylalanine included. Left in the record is the CDR3 DNA by itself, 36 bases read in frame from the first base. Trimming removed 0 bases from V and 11 bases from J, leaving 10 bases between the germline ends. Each collaborating institution followed its own protocols to collect whole blood in K2EDTA tubes. For TCRbeta analysis, collaborators shipped samples in one of three forms: frozen whole blood, isolated PBMCs, or DNA extracted from either of those sample types. The immunoSEQ Assay, a bias-controlled multiplex PCR, was used to amplify TCRbeta CDR3 regions from genomic DNA. The authors' pipeline ran thus. The number of nucleated cells in each sample was estimated from the amplification of reference gene primers within the assay. Sequence reads were collapsed and filtered to measure the absolute abundance of every unique TCRbeta CDR3 rearrangement. For each sample, productive Simpson clonality was calculated as the square root of Simpson's diversity index across productive rearrangements. TCRdb took over this immuneACCESS table, retaining in-frame rearrangements with V and J assigned. Such tables are incomplete; in checked studies, under half of the missing clones stem from an unresolved V gene, and the remainder is unexplained. The V and J calls and clone size were taken over from that table, and D and trimming were inferred from the DNA. Here the sample has some 51,000 clones; around nine tenths occur a single time. Approximately 9.6% of the sample is held by the ten biggest clonotypes.

The sample comprised peripheral blood. This TCR was recovered from a man between 50 and 59 years old with active COVID-19. The sequence joins TRBV6-5 to TRBJ1-2; the best D guess is TRBD1, with 6 bases matching. CDR3 sequence: CASSYSRGTYTF. The DNA sequence is TGTGCCAGCAGTTACTCGAGGGGGACGTACACCTTC.